This TCR beta chain was captured in a study of PD-L1 blockade in urothelial cancer. Study overall: Blood was analyzed 3 weeks (second dose) and 6 weeks after treatment start. Specimens of blood held a median count of about 150,000 T cells.

The protocol was immunoSEQ multiplex PCR, while the TCRdb copy is restricted to in-frame clones and leaves out a portion. The table has around 50,000 clones, around 82% seen once. The V gene's germline CDR1 is SGHVS and CDR2 FQNEAQ. Between the trimmed V and J ends, which lost 5 bases and 6 bases, there was a span of 16 bases. The CDR3 covers 15 residues. Time point indicated: peripheral blood 6 weeks after treatment start. The sequencing used PBMCs, collected around atezolizumab (anti-PD-L1) treatment. The receptor was derived from a man in his fifties or sixties with urothelial cancer. The chain has TRBV7-8 and TRBJ2-2; perhaps TRBD1 as D (5 bases). The CDR3 here is CASSIETVRAGELFF. The CDR3 DNA reads as TGTGCCAGCAGCATAGAGACAGTACGGGCCGGGGAGCTGTTTTTT.